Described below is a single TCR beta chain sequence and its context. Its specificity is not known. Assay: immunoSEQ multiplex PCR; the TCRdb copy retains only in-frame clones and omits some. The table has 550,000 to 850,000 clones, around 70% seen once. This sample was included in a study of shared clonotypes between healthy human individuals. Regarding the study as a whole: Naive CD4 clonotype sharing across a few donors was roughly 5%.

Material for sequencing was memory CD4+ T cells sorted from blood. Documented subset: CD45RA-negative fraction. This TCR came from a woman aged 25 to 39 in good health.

The CDR3 DNA is TGTGCCAGCACCCGAGTGGGTGGGGCCAACGTCCTGACTTTC. Translation: CASTRVGGANVLTF. The J gene is TRBJ2-6, the V gene TRBV6-5; D unresolved. This CDR3 is 14 amino acids long. V lost 7 bases, J lost 3 bases, and 10 bases lay in between. Germline CDR1 is MNHEY and CDR2 is SVGAGI.